Listed here are 25 T cell receptor beta chains from one sample, sequenced in a study of CD8+ T cells in alopecia areata. RNA, once extracted, was reverse transcribed into cDNA for use as the sequencing template. The protocol was immunoSEQ multiplex PCR, while the TCRdb copy is restricted to in-frame clones and leaves out a portion. The top ten clones hold approximately 19% of a sample with 150,000 to 190,000 clones, 40% to 60% of them seen once. Material: CD8+ T cells sorted from blood, obtained at week 0. These receptors were collected from a human donor with alopecia areata.

This sequence joins TRBV4-3 and TRBJ1-2, with 10 positions matching TRBD1. Germline assignment: CDR1 LGHNA and CDR2 YSLEER. CDR3 length equals 15 residues. V dropped 3 bases and J dropped 6; count of bases not matched to a gene: 7. CDR3 loop: CASSQVTGTGDGYTF. CDR3 nucleotides: TGCGCCAGCAGCCAGGTTACCGGGACAGGGGATGGCTACACCTTC.

The table lists this clone with a few counts. The genes are TRBV4-3 and TRBJ2-3; D is uncertain. The CDR3 contains 15 residues. Trimming pared 0 bases from V and 4 bases from J, leaving 11 bases between. Germline CDR1 reads LGHNA; CDR2 reads YSLEER. The CDR3 protein is CASSQEDGIADTQYF. For the CDR3, the DNA is TGCGCCAGCAGCCAAGAGGATGGGATAGCAGATACGCAGTATTTT.

This clone was counted only a few times. This chain connects TRBV4-3 to TRBJ2-4; no reliable D call. Trimming stripped 1 base from V and 0 bases from J, with 7 bases between. Germline V CDR1 and CDR2: LGHNA, YSLEER. The CDR3 loop spans 15 amino acids. The CDR3 loop reads CASSQGPVAKNIQYF. The CDR3 DNA reads as TGCGCCAGCAGCCAAGGGCCGGTAGCCAAAAACATTCAGTACTTC.

This clone was observed a handful of times. This chain connects TRBV7-2 to TRBJ1-6; D not resolved. The CDR3 totals 13 residues. Trimming removed 1 base from V and 7 bases from J, with 5 bases in between. Germline V gene data show CDR1 as SGHTA and CDR2 as FQGNSA. CDR3 protein: CASSLGGNSPLHF. In nucleotides, the CDR3 is TGTGCCAGCAGCTTAGGAGGGAATTCACCCCTCCACTTT.

The genes are TRBV7-2 and TRBJ2-7; possibly TRBD2 for D (5 bases). The CDR3 covers 14 residues. With 1 base removed from V and 2 bases from J, the gap between germline ends came to 9 bases. Germline CDR1 reads SGHTA; CDR2 reads FQGNSA. The CDR3 loop reads CASSLGAGPYEQYF. The CDR3 DNA is TGTGCCAGCAGCTTAGGGGCGGGCCCCTACGAGCAGTACTTC.

This chain joins TRBV6-5 and TRBJ2-3; the match to TRBD2 covers 8 bases. After removal of 5 bases from V and 5 bases from J, the junction contained 9 bases not matched to a gene. The V gene's germline CDR1 is MNHEY and CDR2 SVGAGI. CDR3 length equals 15 residues. The CDR3 loop reads CASSPREGDKDTQYF. CDR3 nucleotide sequence: TGTGCCAGCAGTCCCCGGGAGGGGGATAAAGATACGCAGTATTTT.

The chain links TRBV12-5 to TRBJ1-2; the D is unclear. V lost 6 bases and J lost 5, with 10 bases in between. The CDR3 has 12 residues. Per the germline V gene, CDR1 is LGHNT and CDR2 is FRNRAP. CDR3 sequence reads: CASGKGFYGYTF. CDR3 bases: TGTGCTAGTGGAAAGGGTTTTTATGGCTACACCTTC.

This sequence joins TRBV7-9 and TRBJ2-6; D is ambiguous. CDR1 and CDR2 from the germline V gene are SEHNR and FQNEAQ (reference sequence). V lost 5 bases, J lost 0 bases, and 14 bases lay in between. The CDR3 extends over 17 amino acids. The CDR3 reads CASSGPFVGSGANVLTF. DNA for the CDR3: TGTGCCAGCAGCGGTCCGTTTGTGGGCTCTGGGGCCAACGTCCTGACTTTC.

The chain joins TRBV7-9 to TRBJ1-6, with D possibly matching TRBD1 (5 bases). Trimming shortened V by 1 base and J by 8 bases, and 9 bases separated the two germline ends. The CDR3 runs 14 residues. Germline V gene lookup returns CDR1 SEHNR and CDR2 FQNEAQ (reference sequence). The CDR3 nucleotides read TGTGCCAGCAGCTTAGTGGACATATATTCACCCCTCCACTTT. Translating gives CASSLVDIYSPLHF. Filled out from reference TRBV7-9 and TRBJ1-6, the complete variable domain reads DTGVSQNPRHKITKRGQNVTFRCDPISEHNRLYWYRQTLGQGPEFLTYFQNEAQLEKSRLLSDRFSAERPKGSFSTLEIQRTEQGDSAMYLCASSLVDIYSPLHFGNGTRLTVT.

This clone has a count of ten or more. V gene TRBV6-6 combines with J gene TRBJ1-1, with D unresolved. Between the trimmed V and J ends, which lost 2 bases and 7 bases, there was a span of 8 bases. The germline gives CDR1 MNHNY, CDR2 SVGAGI (reference sequence). CDR3 length equals 12 residues. In DNA, the CDR3 is TGTGCCAGCAGTTACGTCTACAATGAAGCTTTCTTT. It yields the protein CASSYVYNEAFF.

With respect to this clone: Other DNA sequences within the sample encode an identical CDR3. This sequence joins TRBV7-2 and TRBJ1-2; 10 nucleotides line up with TRBD1. This CDR3 is 14 amino acids long. With V trimmed by 4 bases and J by 3 bases, 2 bases remained unmatched. Germline V gives CDR1 SGHTA, CDR2 FQGNSA. CDR3 region: CASSWTGGDYGYTF. CDR3 DNA: TGTGCCAGCAGCTGGACAGGGGGAGACTATGGCTACACCTTC.

The chain has TRBV10-2 and TRBJ2-3; 8 bases are a match to TRBD2. The CDR3 extends over 16 amino acids. Germline CDR1 WSHSY, CDR2 SAAADI. V gave up 0 bases and J gave up 4 bases; unmatched junction bases: 6. CDR3 region: CASSESGLAPPDTQYF. The DNA of the CDR3 is TGCGCCAGCAGTGAGTCAGGACTAGCCCCCCCAGATACGCAGTATTTT.

Only a few counts were recorded for this clone. The chain joins TRBV9 to TRBJ2-2, with D unclear. CDR3 length: 15 amino acids. CDR1 and CDR2 from the germline V gene are SGDLS and YYNGEE. Trimming removed 2 bases from V and 0 bases from J, with 8 bases in between. The CDR3 DNA follows: TGTGCCAGCAGCGTCCGGTCCTCGAACACCGGGGAGCTGTTTTTT. Translated: CASSVRSSNTGELFF.

CDR3 coding DNA: TGTGCCAGCAGCTTGAGCGATTCACCCCTCCACTTT. Translation gives CASSLSDSPLHF. The rearrangement joins TRBV7-9 to TRBJ1-6; no clear D gene. Between the trimmed V and J ends, which lost 3 bases and 8 bases, there was a span of 5 bases. The germline V gene has CDR1 SEHNR and CDR2 FQNEAQ (reference sequence). The CDR3 consists of 12 residues.

The chain links TRBV5-6 to TRBJ2-1; a possible D gene is TRBD2 (5 bases). Germline lookup yields CDR1 SGHDT and CDR2 YYEEEE. CDR3 size: 16 residues. Trimming cost V 0 bases and J 2 bases, with 12 bases left between them. CDR3 DNA: TGTGCCAGCAGCTTGGGGAGAGCACTAGCCTACAATGAGCAGTTCTTC. Translated, it gives CASSLGRALAYNEQFF.

The V call is TRBV11-2, the J call TRBJ1-6; D remains unclear. V was trimmed by 1 base and J by 10 bases, leaving 8 bases between them. CDR1 and CDR2 from the germline V gene are SGHAT and FQNNGV. There are 13 residues in the CDR3. The CDR3 region is CASSLVSGSPLHF. The CDR3 DNA reads TGTGCCAGCAGCTTAGTCTCGGGATCACCCCTCCACTTT.

The V and J genes are TRBV18 and TRBJ2-3; D unclear. Looked up from germline, CDR1 is KGHSH and CDR2 is LQKENI. The CDR3 is made up of 16 amino acids. V lost 3 bases, J lost 6 bases, and 19 bases lay in between. CDR3 region: CASSPKSGPQHDTQYF. As DNA, the CDR3 is TGTGCCAGCTCACCGAAGTCAGGTCCCCAGCACGATACGCAGTATTTT.

The chain combines TRBV29-1 with TRBJ2-1; tentatively, D is TRBD1 (5 bases). The V gene's germline CDR1 is SQVTM and CDR2 ANQGSEA. The CDR3 sequence is 15 residues long. V lost 2 bases, J lost 2 bases, and 13 bases lay in between. The CDR3 here is CSVEWGDYPYNEQFF. As DNA, the CDR3 is TGCAGCGTTGAATGGGGCGATTACCCCTACAATGAGCAGTTCTTC.

This rearrangement joins TRBV29-1 to TRBJ2-7; 13 bases align to TRBD2. This CDR3 comprises 14 residues. The V and J ends lost 6 bases and 6 bases, in that order; junction bases with no gene match: 8. The germline V gene encodes CDR1 SQVTM and CDR2 ANQGSEA. This chain's CDR3 is CSVLAGGPAGEQYF. Here the CDR3 DNA reads TGCAGCGTACTAGCGGGGGGGCCCGCGGGCGAGCAGTACTTC.

This clone was observed once. J is TRBJ2-1 and V is TRBV15, with 11 bases matching TRBD1. V dropped 3 bases and J dropped 6; count of bases not matched to a gene: 7. CDR1 and CDR2 from the germline V gene are LNHNV and YYDKDF (reference sequence). The CDR3 is 16 amino acids. The CDR3 DNA sequence: TGTGCCACCAGCAGCCCTCCCGGGACAGGGGGCAATGAGCAGTTCTTC. This sequence encodes CATSSPPGTGGNEQFF. Filled out from reference TRBV15 and TRBJ2-1, the complete variable domain reads DAMVIQNPRYQVTQFGKPVTLSCSQTLNHNVMYWYQQKSSQAPKLLFHYYDKDFNNEADTPDNFQSRRPNTSFCFLDIRSPGLGDTAMYLCATSSPPGTGGNEQFFGPGTRLTVL.

The sample holds many counts of this clone. The chain combines TRBV11-2 with TRBJ2-7, with D maybe TRBD2 (5 bases). Trimming shortened V by 3 bases and J by 5 bases, and 11 bases separated the two germline ends. The CDR3 spans 13 residues. Looked up from germline, CDR1 is SGHAT and CDR2 is FQNNGV. The CDR3 sequence is CASSLVPRDEQYF. The CDR3 nucleotides read TGTGCCAGCAGCTTGGTCCCGAGGGACGAGCAGTACTTC.

The V gene is TRBV5-6, the J gene TRBJ2-4; D is unclear. The CDR3 length is 14 residues. V dropped 7 bases and J dropped 6 bases, with 17 bases sitting between them. Germline V gene lookup returns CDR1 SGHDT and CDR2 YYEEEE. The chain's CDR3 is CASRVFKGRNIQYF. CDR3 sequence (DNA): TGTGCCAGCCGCGTATTTAAGGGTAGAAACATTCAGTACTTC. The full variable domain, its missing parts supplied by reference TRBV5-6 and TRBJ2-4, is DAGVTQSPTHLIKTRGQQVTLRCSPKSGHDTVSWYQQALGQGPQFIFQYYEEEERQRGNFPDRFSGHQFPNYSSELNVNALLLGDSALYLCASRVFKGRNIQYFGAGTRLSVL.

The rearrangement uses TRBV2 and TRBJ1-5; D uncertain. Looked up from germline, CDR1 is SNHLY and CDR2 is FYNNEI. There are 13 residues in the CDR3. The ends were cut back, 6 bases at V and 7 bases at J, with 13 bases in the middle. The CDR3: CASRDVWSQPQHF. The CDR3 bases are TGTGCCAGCAGGGATGTGTGGAGCCAGCCCCAGCATTTT.

This clone has just a few counts. V and J are TRBV5-6 and TRBJ2-7; 7 bases line up with TRBD1. The CDR3 consists of 15 residues. Germline values: CDR1 SGHDT, CDR2 YYEEEE. V trimming: 3 bases; J trimming: 0 bases; junction bases outside the gene matches: 6. CDR3 in amino acids: CASSSSDRYSYEQYF. The CDR3 DNA reads TGTGCCAGCAGCTCCTCGGACAGGTACTCCTACGAGCAGTACTTC.

The chain links TRBV29-1 to TRBJ1-2; possibly TRBD1 for D (6 bases). Trimming removed 0 bases at V and 4 bases at J, with 9 bases between. The CDR3 spans 13 residues. Germline CDR1 and CDR2: SQVTM and ANQGSEA. The CDR3 region has the DNA TGCAGCGTTGAAGAGAGGGGGTCCTATGGCTACACCTTC. Its protein product is CSVEERGSYGYTF.